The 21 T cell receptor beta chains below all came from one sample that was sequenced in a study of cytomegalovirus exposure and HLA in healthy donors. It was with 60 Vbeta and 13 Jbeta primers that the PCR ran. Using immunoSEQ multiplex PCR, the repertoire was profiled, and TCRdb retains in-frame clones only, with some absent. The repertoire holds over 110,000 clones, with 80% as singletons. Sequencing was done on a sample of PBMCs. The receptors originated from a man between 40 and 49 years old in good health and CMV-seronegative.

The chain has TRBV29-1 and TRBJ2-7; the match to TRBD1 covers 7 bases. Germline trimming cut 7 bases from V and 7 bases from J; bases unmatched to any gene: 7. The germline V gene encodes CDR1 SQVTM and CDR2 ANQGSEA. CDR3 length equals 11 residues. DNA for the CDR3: TGCAGCGCCCGACAGGGACAAGAGCAGTACTTC. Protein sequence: CSARQGQEQYF.

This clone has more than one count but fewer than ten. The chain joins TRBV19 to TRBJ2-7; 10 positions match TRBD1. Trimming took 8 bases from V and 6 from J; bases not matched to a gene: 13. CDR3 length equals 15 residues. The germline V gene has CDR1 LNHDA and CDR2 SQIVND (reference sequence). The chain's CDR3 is CASEVGTGVDREQYF. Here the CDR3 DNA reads TGTGCCAGTGAAGTAGGGACAGGGGTGGATCGCGAGCAGTACTTC.

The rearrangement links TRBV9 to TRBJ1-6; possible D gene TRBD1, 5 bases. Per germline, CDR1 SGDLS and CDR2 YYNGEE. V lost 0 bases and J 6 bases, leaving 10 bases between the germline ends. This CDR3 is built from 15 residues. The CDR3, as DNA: TGTGCCAGCAGCGTAGAGGGGTTGGGTAATTCACCCCTCCACTTT. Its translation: CASSVEGLGNSPLHF.

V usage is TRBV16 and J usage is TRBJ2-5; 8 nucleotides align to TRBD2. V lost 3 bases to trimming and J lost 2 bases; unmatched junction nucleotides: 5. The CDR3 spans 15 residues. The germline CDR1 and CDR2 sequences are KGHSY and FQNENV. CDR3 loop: CASSHSRGGQETQYF. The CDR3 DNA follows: TGTGCCAGCAGCCATAGCCGCGGGGGGCAAGAGACCCAGTACTTC.

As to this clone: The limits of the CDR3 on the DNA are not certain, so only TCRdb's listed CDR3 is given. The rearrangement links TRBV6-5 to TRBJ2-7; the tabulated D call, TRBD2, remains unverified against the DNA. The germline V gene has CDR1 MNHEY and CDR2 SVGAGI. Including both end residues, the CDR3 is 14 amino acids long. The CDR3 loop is CASSSSGGSYEQYF.

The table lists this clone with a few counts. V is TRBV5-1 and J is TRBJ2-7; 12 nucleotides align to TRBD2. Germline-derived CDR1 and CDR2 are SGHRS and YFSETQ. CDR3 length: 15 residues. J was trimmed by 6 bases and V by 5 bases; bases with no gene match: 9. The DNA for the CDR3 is TGCGCCAGCAGGGAACAGGCTAGCGGGGGGGCCGAGCAGTACTTC. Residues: CASREQASGGAEQYF.

The CDR3 here is CASSSGQSGQPQHF. The CDR3 nucleotides are TGTGCCAGCAGCTCAGGACAGTCGGGTCAGCCCCAGCATTTT. The chain employs TRBV7-9 and TRBJ1-5; weak D call: TRBD1 (6 bases). Germline V gene data show CDR1 as SEHNR and CDR2 as FQNEAQ (reference sequence). This CDR3 is built from 14 residues. Trimming took 4 bases from V and 6 from J, leaving 13 bases between them.

The CDR3 protein is CAISESQGPQHF. CDR3 bases: TGTGCCATCAGTGAATCGCAGGGGCCCCAGCATTTT. The V call is TRBV10-3, the J call TRBJ1-5; TRBD1 might be the D (5 bases). Germline-derived CDR1 and CDR2 are ENHRY and SYGVKD. V lost 3 bases to trimming and J lost 9 bases, with 9 bases between them. The CDR3 is made up of 12 amino acids.

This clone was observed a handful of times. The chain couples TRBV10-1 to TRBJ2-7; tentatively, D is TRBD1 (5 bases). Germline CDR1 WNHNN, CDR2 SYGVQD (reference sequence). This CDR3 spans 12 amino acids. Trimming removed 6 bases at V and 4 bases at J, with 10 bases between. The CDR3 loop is CASSAGMYEQYF. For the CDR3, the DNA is TGCGCCAGCAGCGCAGGGATGTACGAGCAGTACTTC.

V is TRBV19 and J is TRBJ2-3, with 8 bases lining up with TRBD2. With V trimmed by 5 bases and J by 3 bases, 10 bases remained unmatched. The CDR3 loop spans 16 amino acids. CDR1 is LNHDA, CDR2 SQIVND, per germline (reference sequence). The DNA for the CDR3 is TGTGCCAGTAGTGCCACCGGGACTAGTGGGACAGATACGCAGTATTTT. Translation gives CASSATGTSGTDTQYF.

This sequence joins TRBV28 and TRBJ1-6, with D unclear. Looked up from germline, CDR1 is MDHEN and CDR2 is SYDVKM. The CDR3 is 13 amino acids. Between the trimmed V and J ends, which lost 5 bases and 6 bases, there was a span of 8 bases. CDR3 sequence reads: CASSLFRNSPLHF. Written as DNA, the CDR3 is TGTGCCAGCAGTCTCTTCCGTAATTCACCCCTCCACTTT.

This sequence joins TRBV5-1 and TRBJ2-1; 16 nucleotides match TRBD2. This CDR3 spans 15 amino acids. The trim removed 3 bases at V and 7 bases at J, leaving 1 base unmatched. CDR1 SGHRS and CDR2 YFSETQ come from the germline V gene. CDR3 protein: CASSSGLAGGNEQFF. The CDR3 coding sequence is TGCGCCAGCAGCTCGGGACTAGCGGGGGGGAATGAGCAGTTCTTC.

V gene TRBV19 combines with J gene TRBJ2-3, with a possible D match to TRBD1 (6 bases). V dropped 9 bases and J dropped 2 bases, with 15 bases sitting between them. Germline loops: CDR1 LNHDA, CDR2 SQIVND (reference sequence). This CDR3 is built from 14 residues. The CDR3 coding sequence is TGTGCCAGCTCCTACAGGGACCCCACAGATACGCAGTATTTT. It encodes CASSYRDPTDTQYF.

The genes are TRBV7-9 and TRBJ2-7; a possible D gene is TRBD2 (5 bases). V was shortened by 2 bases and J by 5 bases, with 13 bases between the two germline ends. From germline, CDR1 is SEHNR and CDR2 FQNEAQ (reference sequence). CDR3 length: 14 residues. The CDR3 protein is CASSLRELNNEQYF. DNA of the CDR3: TGTGCCAGCAGCTTAAGGGAGTTAAACAACGAGCAGTACTTC. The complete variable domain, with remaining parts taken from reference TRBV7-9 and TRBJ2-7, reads DTGVSQNPRHKITKRGQNVTFRCDPISEHNRLYWYRQTLGQGPEFLTYFQNEAQLEKSRLLSDRFSAERPKGSFSTLEIQRTEQGDSAMYLCASSLRELNNEQYFGPGTRLTVT.

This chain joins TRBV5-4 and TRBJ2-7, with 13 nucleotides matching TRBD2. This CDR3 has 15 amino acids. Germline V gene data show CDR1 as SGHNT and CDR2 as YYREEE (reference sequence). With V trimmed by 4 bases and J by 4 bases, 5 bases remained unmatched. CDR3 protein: CASSPGTSGVYEQYF. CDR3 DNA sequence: TGTGCCAGCAGCCCAGGGACTAGCGGGGTGTACGAGCAGTACTTC.

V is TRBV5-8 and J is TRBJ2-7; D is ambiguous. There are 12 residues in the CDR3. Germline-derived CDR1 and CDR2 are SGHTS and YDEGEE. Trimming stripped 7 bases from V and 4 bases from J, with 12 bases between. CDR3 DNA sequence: TGTGCCAGCCGCACTTGGTGGTACGAGCAGTACTTC. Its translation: CASRTWWYEQYF.

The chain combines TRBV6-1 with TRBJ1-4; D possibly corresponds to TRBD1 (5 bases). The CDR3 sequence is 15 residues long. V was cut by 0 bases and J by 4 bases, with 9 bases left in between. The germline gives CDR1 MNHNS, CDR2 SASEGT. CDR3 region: CASSEAQGGNEKLFF. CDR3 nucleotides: TGTGCCAGCAGTGAAGCGCAGGGAGGTAATGAAAAACTGTTTTTT.

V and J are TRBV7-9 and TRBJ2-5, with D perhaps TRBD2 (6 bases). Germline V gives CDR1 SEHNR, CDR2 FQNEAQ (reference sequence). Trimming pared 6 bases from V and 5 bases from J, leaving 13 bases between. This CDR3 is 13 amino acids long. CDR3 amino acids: CASREGFGETQYF. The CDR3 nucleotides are TGTGCCAGCAGGGAGGGGTTCGGGGAGACCCAGTACTTC.

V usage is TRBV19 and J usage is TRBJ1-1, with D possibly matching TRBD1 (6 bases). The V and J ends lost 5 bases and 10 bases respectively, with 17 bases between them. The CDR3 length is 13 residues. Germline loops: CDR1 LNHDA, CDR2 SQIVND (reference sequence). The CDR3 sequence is CASSRSRDTRAFF. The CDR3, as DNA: TGTGCCAGTAGTCGGTCCCGGGACACCCGAGCTTTCTTT.

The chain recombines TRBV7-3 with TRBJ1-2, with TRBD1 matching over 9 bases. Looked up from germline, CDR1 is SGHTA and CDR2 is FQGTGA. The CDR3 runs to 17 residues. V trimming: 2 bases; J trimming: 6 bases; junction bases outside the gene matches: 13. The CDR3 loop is CASSLLPPGTGFHGYTF. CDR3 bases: TGTGCCAGCAGCTTACTTCCCCCCGGGACAGGGTTTCATGGCTACACCTTC.

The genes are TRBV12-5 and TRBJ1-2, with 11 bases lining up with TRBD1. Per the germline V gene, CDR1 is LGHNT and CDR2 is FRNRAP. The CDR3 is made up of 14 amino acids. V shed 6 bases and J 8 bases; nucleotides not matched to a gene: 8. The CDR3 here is CASGDRGRSGGYTF. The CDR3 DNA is TGTGCTAGTGGGGACAGGGGGCGTTCAGGGGGCTACACCTTC.